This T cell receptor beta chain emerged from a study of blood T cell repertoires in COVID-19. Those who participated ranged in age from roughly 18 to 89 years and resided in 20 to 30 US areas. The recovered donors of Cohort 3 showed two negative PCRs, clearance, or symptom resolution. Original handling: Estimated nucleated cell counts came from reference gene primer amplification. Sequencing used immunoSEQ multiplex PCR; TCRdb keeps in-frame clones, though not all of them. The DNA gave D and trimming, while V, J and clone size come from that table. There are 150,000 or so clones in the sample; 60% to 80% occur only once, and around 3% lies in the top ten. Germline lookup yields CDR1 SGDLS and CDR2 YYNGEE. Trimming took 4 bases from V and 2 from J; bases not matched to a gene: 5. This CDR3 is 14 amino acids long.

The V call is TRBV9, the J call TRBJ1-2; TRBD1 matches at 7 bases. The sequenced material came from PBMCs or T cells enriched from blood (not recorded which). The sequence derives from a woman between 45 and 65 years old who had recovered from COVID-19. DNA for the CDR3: TGTGCCAGCAGCCCTGGGACAGAAAACTATGGCTACACCTTC. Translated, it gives CASSPGTENYGYTF.